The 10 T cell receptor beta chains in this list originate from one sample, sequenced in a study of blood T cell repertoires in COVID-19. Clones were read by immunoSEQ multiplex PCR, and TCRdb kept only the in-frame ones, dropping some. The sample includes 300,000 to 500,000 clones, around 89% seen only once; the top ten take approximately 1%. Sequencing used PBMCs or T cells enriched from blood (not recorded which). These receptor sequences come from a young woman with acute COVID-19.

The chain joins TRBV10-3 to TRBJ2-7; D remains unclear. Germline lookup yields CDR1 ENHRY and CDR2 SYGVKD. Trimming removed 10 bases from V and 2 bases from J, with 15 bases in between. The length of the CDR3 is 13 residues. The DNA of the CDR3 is TGTGCCAGTACCCAAGCAAAAGCCTACGAGCAGTACTTC. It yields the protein CASTQAKAYEQYF.

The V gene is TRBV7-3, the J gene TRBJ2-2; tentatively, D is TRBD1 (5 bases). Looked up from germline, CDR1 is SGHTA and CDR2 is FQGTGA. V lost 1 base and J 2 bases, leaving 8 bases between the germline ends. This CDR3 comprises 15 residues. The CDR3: CASSLMQGNTGELFF. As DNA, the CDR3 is TGTGCCAGCAGCTTAATGCAGGGAAACACCGGGGAGCTGTTTTTT.

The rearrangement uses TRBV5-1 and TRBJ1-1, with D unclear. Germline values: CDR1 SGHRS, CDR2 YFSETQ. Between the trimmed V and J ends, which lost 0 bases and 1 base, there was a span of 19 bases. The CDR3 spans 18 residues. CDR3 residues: CASSLGGSSEKGNTEAFF. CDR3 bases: TGCGCCAGCAGCTTGGGCGGGTCCTCCGAGAAGGGGAACACTGAAGCTTTCTTT. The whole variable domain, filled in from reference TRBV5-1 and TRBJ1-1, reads KAGVTQTPRYLIKTRGQQVTLSCSPISGHRSVSWYQQTPGQGLQFLFEYFSETQRNKGNFPGRFSGRQFSNSRSEMNVSTLELGDSALYLCASSLGGSSEKGNTEAFFGQGTRLTVV.

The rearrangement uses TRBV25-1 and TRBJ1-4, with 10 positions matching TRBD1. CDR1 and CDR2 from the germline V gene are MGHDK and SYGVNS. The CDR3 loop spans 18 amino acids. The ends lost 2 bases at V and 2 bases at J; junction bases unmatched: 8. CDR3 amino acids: CASSEPGTGVTTNEKLFF. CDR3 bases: TGTGCCAGCAGTGAACCCGGGACAGGGGTTACGACTAATGAAAAACTGTTTTTT.

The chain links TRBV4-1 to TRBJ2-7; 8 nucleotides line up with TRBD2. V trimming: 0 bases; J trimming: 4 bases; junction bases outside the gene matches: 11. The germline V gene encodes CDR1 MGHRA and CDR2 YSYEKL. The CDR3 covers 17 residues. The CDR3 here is CASSQESPERGWYEQYF. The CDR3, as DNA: TGCGCCAGCAGCCAAGAGTCGCCGGAGCGGGGGTGGTACGAGCAGTACTTC.

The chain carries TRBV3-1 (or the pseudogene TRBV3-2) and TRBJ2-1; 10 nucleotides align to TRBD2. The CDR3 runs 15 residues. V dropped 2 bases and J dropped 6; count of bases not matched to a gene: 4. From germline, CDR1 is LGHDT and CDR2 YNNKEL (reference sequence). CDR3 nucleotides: TGTGCCAGCAGCCAACTGTCTAGCGGGGGCAATGAGCAGTTCTTC. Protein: CASSQLSSGGNEQFF.

CDR3 sequence: CSARNGGAFF. DNA of the CDR3: TGCAGTGCTAGAAACGGAGGAGCTTTCTTT. The rearrangement links TRBV20-1 to TRBJ1-1; the D is unclear. The V end was cut by 2 bases, the J end by 10 bases, with 8 bases between. This CDR3 contains 10 residues. Germline V gives CDR1 DFQATT, CDR2 SNEGSKA (reference sequence).

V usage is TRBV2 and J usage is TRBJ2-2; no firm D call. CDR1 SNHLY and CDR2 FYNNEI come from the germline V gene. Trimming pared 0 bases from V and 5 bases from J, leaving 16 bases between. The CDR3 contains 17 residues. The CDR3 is CASSEALGFAVTGELFF. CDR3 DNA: TGTGCCAGCAGTGAAGCGCTTGGGTTCGCGGTGACCGGGGAGCTGTTTTTT.

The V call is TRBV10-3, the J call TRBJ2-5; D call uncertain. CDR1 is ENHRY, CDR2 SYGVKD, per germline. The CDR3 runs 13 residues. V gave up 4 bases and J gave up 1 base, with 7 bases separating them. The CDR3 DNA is TGTGCCATCAGTGGGCAGGTCCAAGAGACCCAGTACTTC. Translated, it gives CAISGQVQETQYF.

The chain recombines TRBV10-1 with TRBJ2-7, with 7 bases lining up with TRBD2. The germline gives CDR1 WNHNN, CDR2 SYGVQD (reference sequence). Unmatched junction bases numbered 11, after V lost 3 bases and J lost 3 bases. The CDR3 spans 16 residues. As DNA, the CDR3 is TGCGCCAGCAGTGAAACACCCCGGACTAGTGGCTACGAGCAGTACTTC. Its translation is CASSETPRTSGYEQYF.